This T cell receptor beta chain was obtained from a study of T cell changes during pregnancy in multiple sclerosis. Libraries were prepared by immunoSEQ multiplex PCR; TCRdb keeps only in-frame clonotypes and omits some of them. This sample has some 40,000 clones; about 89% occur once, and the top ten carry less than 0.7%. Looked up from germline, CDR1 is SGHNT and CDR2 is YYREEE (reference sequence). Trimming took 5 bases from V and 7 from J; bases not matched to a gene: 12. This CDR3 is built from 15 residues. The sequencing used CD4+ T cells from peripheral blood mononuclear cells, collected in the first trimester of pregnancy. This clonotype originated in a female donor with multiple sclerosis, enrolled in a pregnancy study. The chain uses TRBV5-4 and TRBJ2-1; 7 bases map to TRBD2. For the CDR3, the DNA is TGTGCCAGCAGTACAAGCGGGAACCCCAGGAATGAGCAGTTCTTC. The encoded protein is CASSTSGNPRNEQFF.